Listed below are T cell receptor beta chains from one sample, sequenced in a study of CD8+ T cells in alopecia areata. Assay used: immunoSEQ multiplex PCR; TCRdb lists only in-frame clones, some missing. Of over 250,000 clones in the sample, roughly 63% were seen once. Sequenced material: CD4+ T cells sorted from blood, taken at roughly week 52, from a patient treated with tofacitinib. Receptor source: a human donor with alopecia areata. The CDR3 runs from the conserved cysteine through the conserved F or W.

TRBV12-5 CASGSGPIVRSEQFF
TRBV5-6 CASSSRPLDGETEAFF
TRBV4-2 CASSQNVGTSGGYTF
TRBV7-3 CASSPTPGVGGELFF
TRBV4-2 CASSQDRTGQVKLFF
TRBV30 CAWSSTVRAEAFF
TRBV9 CASSARQGPYNEQFF
TRBV7-3 CASSPGQGAGEQYF
TRBV13 CASSSRTSGGRNEQFF
TRBV30 CAWSTAGSTDTQYF
TRBV7-9 CASSAYDRGGNEQFF
TRBV20-1 CSARAGQPQHF
TRBV7-3 CASSFIRRQETQYF
TRBV9 CASSVGQGPLETQYF
TRBV20-1 CSARVIGEAFF
TRBV2 CASSVAGTQYF
TRBV29-1 CSASTGIYGYTF
TRBV29-1 CSAEGGPALYNEQFF
TRBV10-3 CAISDPGRPYGYTF
TRBV7-2 CASSFDYNEQFF
TRBV27 CASSFQAGRAQPQHF
TRBV4-3 CASSQGQNRSPLHF
TRBV10-3 CAISDRSYEQYF
TRBV5-1 CASSPTGAGANVLTF
TRBV7-2 CASSWSSYNEQFF
TRBV6-5 CASSREHEQYF
TRBV30 CAWSGWAGGGYTF
TRBV4-1 CASSQPDLLNSPLHF
TRBV7-7 CASSLGGGPETQYF
TRBV29-1 CSVTSGQDEQFF
TRBV19 CASSSGATSGEQFF
TRBV15 CATSSEAGDSTIYF
TRBV2 CASKAGGGLQWEQFF
TRBV7-2 CASSPRGGLLTQYF
TRBV29-1 CSVGEDYGYTF
TRBV30 CAWSAGVRTGANVLTF
TRBV15 CATSRGLGGLYEQYF
TRBV7-3 CASSLTGSSYNSPLHF
TRBV4-3 CASSQMVNSPLHF
TRBV29-1 CSVQVGDAPLHF
TRBV6-6 CASSPRQVVGDEQYF
TRBV6-6 CASSYSSTQVEAFF
TRBV29-1 CSVEGGGAEAFF
TRBV7-3 CASSSKTSYNEQFF
TRBV7-9 CASSLALGGSGANVLTF
TRBV9 CASGLAGAGTDTQYF
TRBV2 CASTQGTNNEQFF
TRBV19 CASSAPSGGHTDTQYF
TRBV15 CATSPGTGRYEQYF